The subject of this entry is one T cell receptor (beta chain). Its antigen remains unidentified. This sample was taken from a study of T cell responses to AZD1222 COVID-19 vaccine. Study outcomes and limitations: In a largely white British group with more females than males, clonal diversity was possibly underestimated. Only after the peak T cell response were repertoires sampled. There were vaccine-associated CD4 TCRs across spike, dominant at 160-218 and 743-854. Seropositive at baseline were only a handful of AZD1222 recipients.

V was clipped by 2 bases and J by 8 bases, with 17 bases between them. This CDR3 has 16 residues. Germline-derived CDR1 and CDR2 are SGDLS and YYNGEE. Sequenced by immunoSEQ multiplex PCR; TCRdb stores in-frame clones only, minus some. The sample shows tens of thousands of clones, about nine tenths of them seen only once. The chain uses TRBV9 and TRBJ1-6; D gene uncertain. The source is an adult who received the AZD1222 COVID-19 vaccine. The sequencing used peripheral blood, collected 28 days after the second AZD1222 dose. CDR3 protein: CASSVDPDFGDSPLHF. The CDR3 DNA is TGTGCCAGCAGCGTTGATCCTGACTTCGGCGATTCACCCCTCCACTTT.